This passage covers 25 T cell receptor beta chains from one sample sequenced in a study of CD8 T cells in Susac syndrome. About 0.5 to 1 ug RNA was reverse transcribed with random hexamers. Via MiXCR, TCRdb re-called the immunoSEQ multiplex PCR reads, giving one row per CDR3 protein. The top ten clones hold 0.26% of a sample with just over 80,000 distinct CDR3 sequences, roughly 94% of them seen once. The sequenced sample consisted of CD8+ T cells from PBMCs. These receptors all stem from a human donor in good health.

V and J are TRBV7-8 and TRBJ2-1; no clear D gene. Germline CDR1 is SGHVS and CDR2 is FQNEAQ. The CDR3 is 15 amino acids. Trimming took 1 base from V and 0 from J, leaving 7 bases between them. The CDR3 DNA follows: TGTGCCAGCAGCTTAGAAATGAGCTCCTACAATGAGCAGTTCTTC. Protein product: CASSLEMSSYNEQFF.

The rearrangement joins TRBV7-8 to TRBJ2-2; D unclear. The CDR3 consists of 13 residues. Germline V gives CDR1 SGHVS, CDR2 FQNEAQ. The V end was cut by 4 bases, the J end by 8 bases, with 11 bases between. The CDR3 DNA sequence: TGTGCCAGCAGCTCATCTATGTTTGGGGAGCTGTTTTTT. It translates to CASSSSMFGELFF.

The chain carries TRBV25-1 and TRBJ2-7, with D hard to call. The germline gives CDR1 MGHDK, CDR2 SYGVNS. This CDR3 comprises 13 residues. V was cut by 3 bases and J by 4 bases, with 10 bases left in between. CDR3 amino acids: CASSDVGGYEQYV. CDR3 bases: TGTGCCAGCAGTGATGTGGGTGGGTACGAGCAGTACGTC.

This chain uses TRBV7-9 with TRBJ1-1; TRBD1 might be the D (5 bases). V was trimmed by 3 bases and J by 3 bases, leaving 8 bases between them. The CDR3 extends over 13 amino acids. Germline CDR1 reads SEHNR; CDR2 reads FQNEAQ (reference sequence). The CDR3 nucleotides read TGTGCCAGCAGCTTCAGGGCGTACACTGAAGCTTTCTTT. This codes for CASSFRAYTEAFF. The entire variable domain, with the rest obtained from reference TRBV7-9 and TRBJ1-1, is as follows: DTGVSQNPRHKITKRGQNVTFRCDPISEHNRLYWYRQTLGQGPEFLTYFQNEAQLEKSRLLSDRFSAERPKGSFSTLEIQRTEQGDSAMYLCASSFRAYTEAFFGQGTRLTVV.

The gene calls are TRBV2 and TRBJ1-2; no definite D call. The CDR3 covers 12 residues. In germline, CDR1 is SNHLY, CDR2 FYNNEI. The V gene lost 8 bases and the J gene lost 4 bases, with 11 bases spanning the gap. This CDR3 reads CASLTPIYGYTF. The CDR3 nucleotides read TGTGCCAGCCTTACCCCCATCTATGGCTACACCTTC. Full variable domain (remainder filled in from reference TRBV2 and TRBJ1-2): EPEVTQTPSHQVTQMGQEVILRCVPISNHLYFYWYRQILGQKVEFLVSFYNNEISEKSEIFDDQFSVERPDGSNFTLKIRSTKLEDSAMYFCASLTPIYGYTFGSGTRLTVV.

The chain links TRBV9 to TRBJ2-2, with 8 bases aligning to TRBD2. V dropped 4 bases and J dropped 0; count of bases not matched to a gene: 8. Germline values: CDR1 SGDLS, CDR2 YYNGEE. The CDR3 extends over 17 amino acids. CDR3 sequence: CASSPTGTRPNTGELFF. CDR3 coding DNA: TGTGCCAGCAGCCCAACCGGGACTAGGCCGAACACCGGGGAGCTGTTTTTT.

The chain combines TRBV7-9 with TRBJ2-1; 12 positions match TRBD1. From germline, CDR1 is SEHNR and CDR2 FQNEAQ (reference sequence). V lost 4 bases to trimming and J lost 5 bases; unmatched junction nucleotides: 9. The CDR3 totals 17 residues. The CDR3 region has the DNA TGTGCCAGCAGCTCCTCCCCGGGACAGGGGGCGAACAATGAGCAGTTCTTC. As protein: CASSSSPGQGANNEQFF.

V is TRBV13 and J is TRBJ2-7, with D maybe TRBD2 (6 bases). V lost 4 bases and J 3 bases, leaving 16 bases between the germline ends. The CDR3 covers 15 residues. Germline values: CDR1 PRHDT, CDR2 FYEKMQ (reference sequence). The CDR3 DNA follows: TGTGCCAGCAGCTCGTGGGCTAGCGAGGACTACGAGCAGTACGTC. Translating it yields CASSSWASEDYEQYV.

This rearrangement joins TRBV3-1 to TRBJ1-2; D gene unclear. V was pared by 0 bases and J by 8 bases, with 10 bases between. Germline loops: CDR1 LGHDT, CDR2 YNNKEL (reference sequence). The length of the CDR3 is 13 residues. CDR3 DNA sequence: TGTGCCAGCAGCCAAGATGAGGTAGGCGGCTACACCTTC. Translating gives CASSQDEVGGYTF. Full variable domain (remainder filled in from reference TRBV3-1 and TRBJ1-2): DTAVSQTPKYLVTQMGNDKSIKCEQNLGHDTMYWYKQDSKKFLKIMFSYNNKELIINETVPNRFSPKSPDKAHLNLHINSLELGDSAVYFCASSQDEVGGYTFGSGTRLTVV.

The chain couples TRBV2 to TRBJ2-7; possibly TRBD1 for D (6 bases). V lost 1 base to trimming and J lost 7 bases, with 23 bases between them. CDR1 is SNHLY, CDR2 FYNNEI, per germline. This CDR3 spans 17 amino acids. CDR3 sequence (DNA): TGTGCCAGCAGTGAAGTTCGAACACAGGGAACGGGTGAAGAGCAGTACTTC. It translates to CASSEVRTQGTGEEQYF.

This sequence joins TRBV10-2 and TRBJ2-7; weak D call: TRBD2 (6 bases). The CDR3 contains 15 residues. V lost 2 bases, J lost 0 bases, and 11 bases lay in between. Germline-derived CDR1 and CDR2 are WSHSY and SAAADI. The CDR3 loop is CASSERDGSSYEQYF. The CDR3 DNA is TGCGCCAGCAGTGAGCGCGACGGGAGCTCCTACGAGCAGTACTTC.

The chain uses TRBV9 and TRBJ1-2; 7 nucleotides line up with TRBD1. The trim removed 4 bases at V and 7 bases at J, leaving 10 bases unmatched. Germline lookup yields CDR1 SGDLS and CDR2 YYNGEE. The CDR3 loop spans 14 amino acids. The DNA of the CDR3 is TGTGCCAGCAGCCCAGGGGGACTTTTGGCTGGCTACACCTTC. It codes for CASSPGGLLAGYTF.

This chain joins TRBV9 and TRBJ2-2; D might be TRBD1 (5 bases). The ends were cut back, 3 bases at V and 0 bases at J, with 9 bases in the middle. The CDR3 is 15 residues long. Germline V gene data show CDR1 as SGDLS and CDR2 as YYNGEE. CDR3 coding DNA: TGTGCCAGCAGCGAAGACAGCGCGAACACCGGGGAGCTGTTTTTT. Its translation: CASSEDSANTGELFF.

CDR3 in DNA: TGTGCCAGCAGTTTTACCTCAGGGGGCTTCAATGAGCAGTTCTTC. It yields the protein CASSFTSGGFNEQFF. The chain employs TRBV7-8 and TRBJ2-1; 8 bases are shared with TRBD1. With V trimmed by 6 bases and J by 6 bases, 10 bases remained unmatched. The CDR3 is made up of 15 amino acids. Germline V CDR1 and CDR2: SGHVS, FQNEAQ.

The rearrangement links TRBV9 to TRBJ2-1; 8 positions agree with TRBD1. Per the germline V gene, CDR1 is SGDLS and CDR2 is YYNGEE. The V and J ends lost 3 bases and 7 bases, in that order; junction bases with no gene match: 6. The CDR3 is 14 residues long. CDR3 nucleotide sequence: TGTGCCAGCAGCGGGCCAGGACAGGGAAATGAGCAGTTCTTC. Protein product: CASSGPGQGNEQFF.

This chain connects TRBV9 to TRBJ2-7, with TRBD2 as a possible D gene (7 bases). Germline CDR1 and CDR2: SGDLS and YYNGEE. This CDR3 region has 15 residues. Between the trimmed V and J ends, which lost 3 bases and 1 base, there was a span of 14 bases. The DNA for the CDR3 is TGTGCCAGCAGCGCGTCTAGGGGGGGTTCCTACGAGCAGTACTTC. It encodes CASSASRGGSYEQYF.

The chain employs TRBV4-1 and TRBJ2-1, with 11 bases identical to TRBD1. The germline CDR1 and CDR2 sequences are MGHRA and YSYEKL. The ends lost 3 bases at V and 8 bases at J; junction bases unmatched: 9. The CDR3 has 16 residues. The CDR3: CASSHPRDRGSYEQFF. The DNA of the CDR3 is TGCGCCAGCAGCCACCCCCGGGACAGGGGGAGCTATGAGCAGTTCTTC.

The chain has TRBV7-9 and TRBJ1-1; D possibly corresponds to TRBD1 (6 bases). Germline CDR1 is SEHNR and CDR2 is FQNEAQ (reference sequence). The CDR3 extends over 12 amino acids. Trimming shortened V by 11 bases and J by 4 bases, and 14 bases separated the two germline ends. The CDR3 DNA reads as TGTGCCTCATTAACAGGGTCCACTGAAGCTTTCTTT. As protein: CASLTGSTEAFF.

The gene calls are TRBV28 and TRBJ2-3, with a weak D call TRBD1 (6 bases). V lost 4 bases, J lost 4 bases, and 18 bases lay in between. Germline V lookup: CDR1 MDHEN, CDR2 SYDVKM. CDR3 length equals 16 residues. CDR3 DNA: TGTGCCAGCAGTTCGTTACAGGGAAGCGGAGCAGATACGCAGTATTTT. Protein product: CASSSLQGSGADTQYF.

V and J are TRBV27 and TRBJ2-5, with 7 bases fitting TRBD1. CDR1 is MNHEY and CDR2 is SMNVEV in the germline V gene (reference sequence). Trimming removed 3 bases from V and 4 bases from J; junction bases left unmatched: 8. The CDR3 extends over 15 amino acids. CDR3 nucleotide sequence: TGTGCCAGCAGTTTCGGGGACAGTCCAGGAGAGACCCAGTACTTC. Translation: CASSFGDSPGETQYF.

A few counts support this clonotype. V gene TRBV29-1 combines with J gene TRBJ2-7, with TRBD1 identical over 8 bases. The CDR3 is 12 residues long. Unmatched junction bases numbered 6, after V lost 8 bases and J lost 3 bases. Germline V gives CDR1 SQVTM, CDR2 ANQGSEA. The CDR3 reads CSRRDRSYEQYV. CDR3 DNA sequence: TGCAGCCGCCGGGACAGGAGCTACGAGCAGTACGTC.

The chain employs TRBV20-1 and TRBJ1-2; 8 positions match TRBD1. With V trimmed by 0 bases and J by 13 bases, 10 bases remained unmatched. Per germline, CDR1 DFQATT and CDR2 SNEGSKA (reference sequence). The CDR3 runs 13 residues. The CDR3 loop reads CSARDLGRGRCTF. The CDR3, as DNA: TGCAGTGCTAGAGACCTAGGCAGGGGGCGGTGCACCTTC.

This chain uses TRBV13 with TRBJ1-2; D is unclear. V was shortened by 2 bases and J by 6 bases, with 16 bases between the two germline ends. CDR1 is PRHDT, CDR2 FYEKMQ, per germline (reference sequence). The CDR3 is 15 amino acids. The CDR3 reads CASSLPQAGRDGYTF. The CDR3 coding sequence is TGTGCCAGCAGCTTACCTCAGGCGGGCCGGGATGGCTACACCTTC.

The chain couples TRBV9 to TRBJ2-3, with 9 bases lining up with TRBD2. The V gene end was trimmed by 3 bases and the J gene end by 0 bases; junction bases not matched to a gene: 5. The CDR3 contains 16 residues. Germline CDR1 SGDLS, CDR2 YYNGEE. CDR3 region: CASSAGTSLSTDTQYF. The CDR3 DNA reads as TGTGCCAGCAGCGCCGGGACTAGCCTTAGCACAGATACGCAGTATTTT.

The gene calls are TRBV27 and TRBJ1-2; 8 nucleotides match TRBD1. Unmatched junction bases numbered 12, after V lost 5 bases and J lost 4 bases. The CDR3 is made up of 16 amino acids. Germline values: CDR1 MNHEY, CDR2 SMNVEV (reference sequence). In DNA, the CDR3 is TGTGCCAGCAGTCCATCGACAGGGGACAGTATCTATGGCTACACCTTC. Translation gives CASSPSTGDSIYGYTF.